The rows below give T cell receptor beta chains drawn from one sample of a study of blood T cells in healthy people across ages. TCRdb redid the calling of the 5' RACE reads with MiXCR, one entry per CDR3 protein. The profile covers nearly 1 million distinct CDR3 sequences, with roughly 51% appearing a single time and about 22% taken by the ten largest. Sequencing input: blood. Receptors were obtained from a woman aged 55 to 70 in good health. Both conserved end residues are part of each CDR3. D genes are given only for firm matches. Only part of the rows carry a size: once, few, many, or a class if the clone is expanded.

J gene: TRBJ2-1
V gene: TRBV25-1
clone size: .
D gene: .
CDR3 DNA: TGTGCCAGCAGTGTTCCAGGTTCCTACAATGAGCAGTTCTTC
CDR3 protein: CASSVPGSYNEQFF

J gene: TRBJ2-7
V gene: TRBV5-6
clone size: .
D gene: .
CDR3 DNA: TGTGCCAGCAGTTCTCCTCGAAAGGGCGGGATAGACGAGCAGTACTTC
CDR3 protein: CASSSPRKGGIDEQYF

J gene: TRBJ2-7
V gene: TRBV4-1
clone size: .
D gene: .
CDR3 DNA: TGCGCCAGCAGCCAAGATCCCACCCCCACAAGGGCACCCTACGAGCAGTACTTC
CDR3 protein: CASSQDPTPTRAPYEQYF

J gene: TRBJ2-1
V gene: TRBV4-2
clone size: few
D gene: TRBD2
CDR3 DNA: TGTGCCAGCTCCGCCGGGACTAGCGGGTTTGATGAGCAGTTCTTC
CDR3 protein: CASSAGTSGFDEQFF

J gene: TRBJ2-1
V gene: TRBV27
clone size: .
D gene: TRBD2
CDR3 DNA: TGTGCCAGCAGTTTCGGGACTAGGGAGCAGTTCTTC
CDR3 protein: CASSFGTREQFF

J gene: TRBJ2-3
V gene: TRBV29-1
clone size: few
D gene: .
CDR3 DNA: TGCAGCTTTGGGAGCCAGGGGGGAGATACGCAGTATTTT
CDR3 protein: CSFGSQGGDTQYF

J gene: TRBJ2-7
V gene: TRBV6-1
clone size: .
D gene: .
CDR3 DNA: TGTGCCAGCAGTGAAGCGAAGGGGCGAGGGGAACCTTACGAGCAGTACTTC
CDR3 protein: CASSEAKGRGEPYEQYF

J gene: TRBJ2-7
V gene: TRBV6-1
clone size: .
D gene: TRBD2
CDR3 DNA: TGTGCCAGCAGTAGAGCGCTAGCGGGGGGCCGGGGGACCTACGAGCAGTACTTC
CDR3 protein: CASSRALAGGRGTYEQYF

J gene: TRBJ1-1
V gene: TRBV13
clone size: .
D gene: .
CDR3 DNA: TGTGCCAGCAGCTTAGAGGGGGGCCCAGAAGCTTTCTTT
CDR3 protein: CASSLEGGPEAFF

J gene: TRBJ2-7
V gene: TRBV30
clone size: .
D gene: .
CDR3 DNA: TGTGCCTGGAAAGGCCTCTACGAGCAGTACTTC
CDR3 protein: CAWKGLYEQYF

J gene: TRBJ2-1
V gene: TRBV3-1
clone size: .
D gene: TRBD2
CDR3 DNA: TGTGCCAGCAGCCAAGATCCAGGTAGCGGGGAGCAGTTCTTC
CDR3 protein: CASSQDPGSGEQFF

J gene: TRBJ2-1
V gene: TRBV5-1
clone size: .
D gene: .
CDR3 DNA: TGCGCCAGCAGCTTCGGGGGAAGACAGTTCTTC
CDR3 protein: CASSFGGRQFF

J gene: TRBJ2-7
V gene: TRBV7-3
clone size: .
D gene: .
CDR3 DNA: TGTGCCGGCAGCTTCTCCGGGAACCGATACAATGAGCAGTACTTC
CDR3 protein: CAGSFSGNRYNEQYF

J gene: TRBJ2-4
V gene: TRBV15
clone size: .
D gene: .
CDR3 DNA: TGTGCCACCAGCAGAGTAGGGATGGGTCCCAAAAACATTCAGTACTTC
CDR3 protein: CATSRVGMGPKNIQYF

J gene: TRBJ1-2
V gene: TRBV10-3
clone size: .
D gene: .
CDR3 DNA: TGTGCCATCAGTGAGCCGGACAGAGCTAACTATGGCTACACCTTC
CDR3 protein: CAISEPDRANYGYTF

J gene: TRBJ2-5
V gene: TRBV4-2
clone size: few
D gene: TRBD2
CDR3 DNA: TGTGCCAGCAGCCTTCGGACTAGCGGCATGGAGACCCAGTACTTC
CDR3 protein: CASSLRTSGMETQYF

J gene: TRBJ2-1
V gene: TRBV10-3
clone size: once
D gene: .
CDR3 DNA: TGTGCCATCAGTGAGTCAGGAAAAGTAGCCTACAATGAGCAGTTCTTC
CDR3 protein: CAISESGKVAYNEQFF

J gene: TRBJ1-4
V gene: TRBV6-5
clone size: .
D gene: .
CDR3 DNA: TGTGCCAGCAAGGGGACGACTAATGAAAAACTGTTTTTT
CDR3 protein: CASKGTTNEKLFF

J gene: TRBJ2-1
V gene: TRBV20-1
clone size: few
D gene: TRBD2
CDR3 DNA: TGCAGTGCCCCCGGAATAGCGGGAGGAGTAACGAATGAGCAGTTCTTC
CDR3 protein: CSAPGIAGGVTNEQFF

J gene: TRBJ2-5
V gene: TRBV5-1
clone size: once
D gene: .
CDR3 DNA: TGCGCCAGCAGCTTTAGAAGGAACAACCAAGAGACCCAGTACTTC
CDR3 protein: CASSFRRNNQETQYF

J gene: TRBJ2-1
V gene: TRBV20-1
clone size: .
D gene: TRBD1
CDR3 DNA: TGCAGTGCTAGAACCTTGACAGGGTTCAGCGAGCAGTTCTTC
CDR3 protein: CSARTLTGFSEQFF

J gene: TRBJ2-7
V gene: TRBV7-6
clone size: few
D gene: TRBD1
CDR3 DNA: TGTGCCAGCAGACACGGGACAGGCGAGCAGTACTTC
CDR3 protein: CASRHGTGEQYF

J gene: TRBJ2-7
V gene: TRBV15
clone size: .
D gene: TRBD2
CDR3 DNA: TGTGCCACCAGCAGAGAAATTAGGGAGGGCGAGCAGTACTTC
CDR3 protein: CATSREIREGEQYF

J gene: TRBJ1-1
V gene: TRBV6-2/TRBV6-3
clone size: .
D gene: TRBD1
CDR3 DNA: TGTGCCAACGGGTACAGGGGCCCAGGAGACACTGAAGCTTTCTTT
CDR3 protein: CANGYRGPGDTEAFF

J gene: TRBJ2-7
V gene: TRBV27
clone size: .
D gene: .
CDR3 DNA: TGTGCCAGCAGTTTGGACAGACGGAGCTCCTACGAGCAGTACTTC
CDR3 protein: CASSLDRRSSYEQYF

J gene: TRBJ2-7
V gene: TRBV12-3/TRBV12-4
clone size: .
D gene: TRBD2
CDR3 DNA: TGTGCCAGCAGTTTTTCCAGCGGGGGATACAATGAGCAGTACTTC
CDR3 protein: CASSFSSGGYNEQYF

J gene: TRBJ2-7
V gene: TRBV30
clone size: .
D gene: TRBD2
CDR3 DNA: TGTGCCTGGAAGAGCGGGAGGTCGTACAATGAGCAGTACTTC
CDR3 protein: CAWKSGRSYNEQYF

J gene: TRBJ2-1
V gene: TRBV28
clone size: .
D gene: .
CDR3 DNA: TGTGCCAGCAGTTTCCACCCCAATGAGCAGTTCTTC
CDR3 protein: CASSFHPNEQFF

J gene: TRBJ2-7
V gene: TRBV20-1
clone size: few
D gene: .
CDR3 DNA: TGCAGTGCTAGGGAAGGCAGGGGGGACTCCTACGAGCAGTACTTC
CDR3 protein: CSAREGRGDSYEQYF

J gene: TRBJ2-7
V gene: TRBV6-2/TRBV6-3
clone size: few
D gene: .
CDR3 DNA: TGTGCCAGCAGTGACTTGACGAGCTATTCCTACGAGCAGTACTTC
CDR3 protein: CASSDLTSYSYEQYF

J gene: TRBJ1-1
V gene: TRBV18
clone size: .
D gene: .
CDR3 DNA: TGTGCCAGCTCAGCGAGCAGGAACACTGAAGCTTTCTTT
CDR3 protein: CASSASRNTEAFF

J gene: TRBJ1-5
V gene: TRBV4-2
clone size: .
D gene: .
CDR3 DNA: TGTGCCAGCAGCCAAGACAGCCGGGACCCTAAAGGGCGGCCCCAGCATTTT
CDR3 protein: CASSQDSRDPKGRPQHF

J gene: TRBJ2-7
V gene: TRBV5-6
clone size: few
D gene: TRBD2
CDR3 DNA: TGTGCCAGCAGCTTAAGTCTAGCGGGATGGTACGAGCAGTACTTC
CDR3 protein: CASSLSLAGWYEQYF